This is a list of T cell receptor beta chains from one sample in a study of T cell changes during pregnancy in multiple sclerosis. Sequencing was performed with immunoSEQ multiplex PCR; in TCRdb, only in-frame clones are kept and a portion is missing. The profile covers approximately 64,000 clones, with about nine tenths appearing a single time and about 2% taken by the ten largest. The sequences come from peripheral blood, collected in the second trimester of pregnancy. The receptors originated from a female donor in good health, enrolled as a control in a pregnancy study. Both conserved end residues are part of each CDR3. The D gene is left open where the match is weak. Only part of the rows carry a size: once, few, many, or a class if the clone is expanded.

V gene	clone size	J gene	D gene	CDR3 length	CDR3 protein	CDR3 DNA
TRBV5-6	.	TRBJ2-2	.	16	CASSLWYRSVHGELFF	TGTGCCAGCAGCTTGTGGTACCGCTCAGTGCACGGGGAGCTGTTTTTT
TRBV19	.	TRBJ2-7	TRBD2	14	CASRTTGTSYEQYF	TGTGCCAGTAGAACTACCGGGACTAGCTACGAGCAGTACTTC
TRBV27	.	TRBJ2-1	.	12	CASMRSAHEQFF	TGTGCCAGCATGCGTTCTGCCCATGAGCAGTTCTTC
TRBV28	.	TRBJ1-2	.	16	CASSFPPGIPNYGYTF	TGTGCCAGCAGTTTTCCTCCAGGAATCCCTAACTATGGCTACACCTTC
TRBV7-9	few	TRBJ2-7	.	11	CASSLGGPQYF	TGTGCCAGCAGCTTAGGAGGGCCCCAGTACTTC
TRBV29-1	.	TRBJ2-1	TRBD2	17	CSVEGLASGGAYNEQFF	TGCAGCGTTGAAGGTCTGGCTAGCGGGGGGGCTTACAATGAGCAGTTCTTC
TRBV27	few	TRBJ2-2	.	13	CASSLGASGELFF	TGTGCCAGCAGTTTGGGGGCCTCCGGGGAGCTGTTTTTT
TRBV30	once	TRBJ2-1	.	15	CAWSVPRLVRHEQFF	TGTGCCTGGAGTGTACCGAGACTAGTTCGGCATGAGCAGTTCTTC
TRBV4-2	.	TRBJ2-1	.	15	CASSPRAGVPGEQFF	TGTGCCAGCAGCCCCAGGGCAGGAGTACCCGGTGAGCAGTTCTTC
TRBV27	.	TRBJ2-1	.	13	CASSLQGLNEQFF	TGTGCCAGCAGTTTACAGGGCCTAAATGAGCAGTTCTTC
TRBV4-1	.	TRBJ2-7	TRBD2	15	CASSQIAGEPYEQYF	TGCGCCAGCAGCCAAATAGCGGGGGAGCCCTACGAGCAGTACTTC
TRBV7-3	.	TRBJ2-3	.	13	CASSTRERDTQYF	TGTGCCAGCAGCACTAGGGAGAGGGATACGCAGTATTTT
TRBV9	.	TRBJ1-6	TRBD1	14	CASSGRDRGAPLHF	TGTGCCAGCAGCGGACGGGACAGGGGGGCACCCCTCCACTTT
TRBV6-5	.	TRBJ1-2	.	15	CASSYSIEIPYGYTF	TGTGCCAGCAGTTACTCGATCGAGATCCCCTATGGCTACACCTTC
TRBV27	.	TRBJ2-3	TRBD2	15	CASSWKRGGTDTQYF	TGTGCCAGCAGCTGGAAGCGGGGGGGCACAGATACGCAGTATTTT
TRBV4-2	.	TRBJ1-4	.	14	CASSQDDGNEKLFF	TGTGCCAGCAGCCAAGACGACGGGAATGAAAAACTGTTTTTT
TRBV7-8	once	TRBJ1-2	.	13	CASSPSGKYGYTF	TGTGCCAGCAGCCCTAGCGGCAAGTATGGCTACACCTTC
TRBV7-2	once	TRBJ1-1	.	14	CASSLHRVNTEAFF	TGTGCCAGCAGCTTACACAGAGTGAACACTGAAGCTTTCTTT
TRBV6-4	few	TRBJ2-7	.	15	CASSETVSPTYEQYF	TGTGCCAGCAGTGAGACAGTTTCCCCAACCTACGAGCAGTACTTC
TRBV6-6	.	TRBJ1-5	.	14	CASSYFIGEQPQHF	TGTGCCAGCAGTTATTTTATAGGGGAACAGCCCCAGCATTTT
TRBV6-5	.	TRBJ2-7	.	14	CASSSTVSDGEQYF	TGTGCCAGCAGTTCGACAGTTTCCGATGGCGAGCAGTACTTC
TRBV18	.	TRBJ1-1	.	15	CASSPRQVPNTEAFF	TGTGCCAGCTCACCTCGACAGGTCCCGAACACTGAAGCTTTCTTT
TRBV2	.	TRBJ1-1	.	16	CASSEEARARNTEAFF	TGTGCCAGCAGTGAAGAGGCCAGGGCGAGGAACACTGAAGCTTTCTTT
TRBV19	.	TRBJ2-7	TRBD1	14	CASTPGDRDYEQYF	TGTGCCAGTACCCCCGGGGACAGAGACTACGAGCAGTACTTC
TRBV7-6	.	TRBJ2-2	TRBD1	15	CASSLGDRNTGELFF	TGTGCCAGCAGCTTGGGGGACAGAAACACCGGGGAGCTGTTTTTT
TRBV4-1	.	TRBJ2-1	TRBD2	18	CASRSLAGGLRGYNEQFF	TGCGCCAGCAGATCACTAGCGGGGGGCCTAAGGGGGTACAATGAGCAGTTCTTC
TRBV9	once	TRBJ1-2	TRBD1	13	CASSVRQGDGYTF	TGTGCCAGCAGCGTTAGACAGGGCGATGGCTACACCTTC
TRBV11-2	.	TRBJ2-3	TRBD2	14	CASSLSGATDTQYF	TGTGCCAGCAGTTTAAGCGGGGCCACAGATACGCAGTATTTT
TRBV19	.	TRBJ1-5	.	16	CASSMNSGRSNQPQHF	TGTGCCAGTAGTATGAATAGCGGTCGGAGCAATCAGCCCCAGCATTTT
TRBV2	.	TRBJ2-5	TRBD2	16	CASSSLAGAGQETQYF	TGTGCCAGCAGCTCACTAGCGGGAGCAGGCCAAGAGACCCAGTACTTC
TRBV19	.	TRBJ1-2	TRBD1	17	CASSIQAAGGEGNGYTF	TGTGCCAGTAGTATTCAAGCCGCAGGGGGCGAGGGTAATGGCTACACCTTC
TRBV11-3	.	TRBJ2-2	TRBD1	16	CASSPRQGRNTGELFF	TGTGCCAGCAGCCCTCGACAGGGGCGGAACACCGGGGAGCTGTTTTTT
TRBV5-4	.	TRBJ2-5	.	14	CASSLVDNRETQYF	TGTGCCAGCAGCTTAGTGGACAACCGAGAGACCCAGTACTTC
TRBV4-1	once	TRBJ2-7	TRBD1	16	CASSHTRGTGLDEQYF	TGCGCCAGCAGCCATACACGCGGGACAGGTCTCGACGAGCAGTACTTC
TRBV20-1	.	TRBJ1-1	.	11	CSAGLNREAFF	TGCAGTGCGGGGCTCAACCGAGAAGCTTTCTTT
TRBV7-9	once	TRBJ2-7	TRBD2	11	CASSGGGHQYF	TGTGCCAGCAGCGGCGGGGGGCATCAGTACTTC
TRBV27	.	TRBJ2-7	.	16	CASSFSLRAGRAEQYF	TGTGCCAGCAGTTTTTCCCTTAGGGCGGGTAGGGCCGAGCAGTACTTC
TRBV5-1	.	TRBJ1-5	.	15	CASSTENSFSSPQHF	TGCGCCAGCAGTACAGAAAACAGTTTCTCTTCGCCCCAGCATTTT
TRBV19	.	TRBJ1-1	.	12	CASKAMNTEAFF	TGTGCCAGTAAAGCCATGAACACTGAAGCTTTCTTT
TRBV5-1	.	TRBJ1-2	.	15	CASSLEGVAGVGYTF	TGCGCCAGCAGCTTGGAGGGGGTGGCAGGGGTCGGCTACACCTTC
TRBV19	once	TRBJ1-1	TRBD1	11	CSTGGVTEAFF	TGTTCGACAGGGGGTGTAACTGAAGCTTTCTTT
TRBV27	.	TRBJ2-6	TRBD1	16	CASRGQGGSGANVLTF	TGTGCCAGCCGGGGACAGGGAGGCTCTGGGGCCAACGTCCTGACTTTC
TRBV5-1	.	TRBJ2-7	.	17	CASGAGGRLRSSYEQYF	TGCGCCAGCGGAGCCGGGGGGCGACTACGGAGCTCCTACGAGCAGTACTTC
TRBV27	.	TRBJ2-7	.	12	CASSLNYYEQYF	TGTGCCAGCAGTTTAAACTACTACGAGCAGTACTTC
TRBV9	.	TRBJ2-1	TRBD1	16	CASSAGTGSSYNEQFF	TGTGCCAGCAGCGCTGGGACAGGGAGCTCCTACAATGAGCAGTTCTTC
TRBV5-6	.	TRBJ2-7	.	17	CASSLVGLRPKDYEQYF	TGTGCCAGCAGCTTGGTCGGGTTGCGGCCGAAGGACTACGAGCAGTACTTC
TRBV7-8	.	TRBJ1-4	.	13	CASSPRQVRKLFF	TGTGCCAGCAGCCCACGACAGGTCAGAAAACTGTTTTTT
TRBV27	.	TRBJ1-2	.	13	CASSTQANYGYTF	TGTGCCAGCAGTACCCAGGCTAACTATGGCTACACCTTC
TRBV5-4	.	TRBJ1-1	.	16	CASSLEIGGVNTEAFF	TGTGCCAGCAGCTTGGAAATTGGGGGGGTGAACACTGAAGCTTTCTTT
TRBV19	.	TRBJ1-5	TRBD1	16	CASSYFTGVSNQPQHF	TGTGCCAGTAGTTACTTCACAGGGGTGAGCAATCAGCCCCAGCATTTT
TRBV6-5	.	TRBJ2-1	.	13	CASSYSEVNEQFF	TGTGCCAGCAGTTACTCGGAGGTTAATGAGCAGTTCTTC
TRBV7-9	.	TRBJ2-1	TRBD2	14	CASSRAGLVNEQFF	TGTGCCAGCAGCAGAGCGGGACTTGTCAATGAGCAGTTCTTC
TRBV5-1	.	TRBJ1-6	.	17	CASSLRGGTGLFSPLHF	TGCGCCAGCAGCTTGCGCGGAGGAACGGGATTGTTTTCACCCCTCCACTTT
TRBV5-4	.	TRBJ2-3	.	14	CASSFWGPGDTQYF	TGTGCCAGCAGCTTCTGGGGGCCTGGAGATACGCAGTATTTT
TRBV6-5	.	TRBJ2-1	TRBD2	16	CASSYYGLAGHNEQFF	TGTGCCAGCAGTTACTACGGACTAGCGGGTCACAATGAGCAGTTCTTC